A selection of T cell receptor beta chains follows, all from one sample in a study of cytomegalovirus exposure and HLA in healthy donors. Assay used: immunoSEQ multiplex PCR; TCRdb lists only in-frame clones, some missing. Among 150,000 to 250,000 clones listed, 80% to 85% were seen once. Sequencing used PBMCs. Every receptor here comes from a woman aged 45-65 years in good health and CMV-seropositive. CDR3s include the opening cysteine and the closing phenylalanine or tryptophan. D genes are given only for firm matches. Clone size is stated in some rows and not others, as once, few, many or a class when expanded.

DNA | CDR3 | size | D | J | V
TGTGCCAGCAGTGTCGGACGGGGGGGCCCCGGGGAGCTGTTTTTT | CASSVGRGGPGELFF | . | TRBD2 | TRBJ2-2 | TRBV2
TGTGCCAGTAGTCCCACCGGGACAGCCCTCTACGAGCAGTACTTC | CASSPTGTALYEQYF | . | TRBD1 | TRBJ2-7 | TRBV19
TGTGCCAGCAGCAGGGAGGGTGGCATTCAGTACTTC | CASSREGGIQYF | . | TRBD2 | TRBJ2-4 | TRBV7-6
TGTGCCACTGCCGCCGGGTCAACCTACGAGCAGTACTTC | CATAAGSTYEQYF | . | . | TRBJ2-7 | TRBV7-8
TGTGCCAGCAGCAAAGGTACCCTAGTTGGAGGCTATGGCTACACCTTC | CASSKGTLVGGYGYTF | . | . | TRBJ1-2 | TRBV21-1
TGTGCCAGCAGTTTAGGCCCCGATAACACCGGGGAGCTGTTTTTT | CASSLGPDNTGELFF | . | . | TRBJ2-2 | TRBV28
TGTGCCTCTAGTCTAGTCGGGACTAGCGGTTACAATGAGCAGTTCTTC | CASSLVGTSGYNEQFF | . | TRBD2 | TRBJ2-1 | TRBV30
TGTGCCAGCAGCTCCGAACGCGGCAGAGGAGGATCGAACACCATATATTTT | CASSSERGRGGSNTIYF | . | . | TRBJ1-3 | TRBV9
TGTGCCATCAGTGGGATTAGCGGGATGGATGAGCAGTTCTTC | CAISGISGMDEQFF | . | TRBD2 | TRBJ2-1 | TRBV10-3
TGTGCCATCGGACCCTGGACTAGCGGGGGGGCTGGCGAGCAGTACTTC | CAIGPWTSGGAGEQYF | few | TRBD2 | TRBJ2-7 | TRBV10-3
TGTTCCAGCAGCATTGGCAGGGGGTTATTTTCTAGCGAGCAGTACTTC | CSSSIGRGLFSSEQYF | . | TRBD1 | TRBJ2-7 | TRBV7-9
TGCGCCAGCAGCCCTACGGCGCGGGAGCGAAGCACAGATACGCAGTATTTT | CASSPTARERSTDTQYF | . | TRBD2 | TRBJ2-3 | TRBV4-1
TGTGCCAGCAGCCCTCAGGGACAGGGAGGCAACGAGCAGTACTTC | CASSPQGQGGNEQYF | . | TRBD1 | TRBJ2-7 | TRBV11-2
TGTGCCATCAGTAATAGCAATGAGCAGTTCTTC | CAISNSNEQFF | . | . | TRBJ2-1 | TRBV10-3
TGTGCCAGCAGCCCAGGGACAGGGGCCTACGAGCAGTACTTC | CASSPGTGAYEQYF | once | TRBD1 | TRBJ2-7 | TRBV7-2
TGTGCCAGCAGGAGAACTTCGGGGGGGCCAGATACGCAGTATTTT | CASRRTSGGPDTQYF | . | TRBD2 | TRBJ2-3 | TRBV6-6
TGTGCCAGCAGACGCGACCTGAACCGGGACTCAAACTTC | CASRRDLNRDSNF | . | . | TRBJ2-7 | TRBV6-6
TGTGCCAGCAGCGGACCCGGGACAGGGGGCTACTATGGCTACACCTTC | CASSGPGTGGYYGYTF | . | TRBD1 | TRBJ1-2 | TRBV5-4
TGTGCCAGCAGCGCCCTCGACAGGGATAACTATGGCTACACCTTC | CASSALDRDNYGYTF | . | TRBD1 | TRBJ1-2 | TRBV5-6
TGTGCCAGCAGGGACACAGGGGACTATGGCTACACCTTC | CASRDTGDYGYTF | . | TRBD1 | TRBJ1-2 | TRBV27
TGTGCCAGCTCACCACCGGCAGGGGACTACGAGCAGTACTTC | CASSPPAGDYEQYF | . | . | TRBJ2-7 | TRBV18
TGTGCCAGTAGTGGGGGGGGGACAGGGGGCTCTGGGGCCAACGTCCTGACTTTC | CASSGGGTGGSGANVLTF | . | TRBD1 | TRBJ2-6 | TRBV19
TGCGCCAGCAGCTACTCCTCCAATTCACCCCTCCACTTT | CASSYSSNSPLHF | . | . | TRBJ1-6 | TRBV5-1
TGTGCCACCAGCTCGGACAGGGGTTACTACGAGCAGTACTTC | CATSSDRGYYEQYF | . | TRBD1 | TRBJ2-7 | TRBV15
TGCGCCAGCAGCCAAGACGCTGCCGGGACAGGGGCAGGGGAGCAGTACTTC | CASSQDAAGTGAGEQYF | . | TRBD1 | TRBJ2-7 | TRBV4-3
TGTGCCAGCAGCCCAGACAGACTGAACACTGAAGCTTTCTTT | CASSPDRLNTEAFF | . | . | TRBJ1-1 | TRBV6-5
TGTGCCAGCAGACACACTGGCTACACCTTC | CASRHTGYTF | few | . | TRBJ1-2 | TRBV28
TGCGCCAGCAGCTTGGTATTTAGCGGGTATACCTCCTACGAGCAGTACTTC | CASSLVFSGYTSYEQYF | . | TRBD2 | TRBJ2-7 | TRBV5-1
TGTGCCAGCAGTTCTCAGGGGGCTATAGGCTACACCTTC | CASSSQGAIGYTF | few | TRBD1 | TRBJ1-2 | TRBV28
TGTGCCTGGAGTGCCGGTGGGAGTTTAAATGAGCAGTTCTTC | CAWSAGGSLNEQFF | . | . | TRBJ2-1 | TRBV30
TGTGCCAGCAGCGGGACTAGCGGGATCCACAATGAGCAGTTCTTC | CASSGTSGIHNEQFF | . | TRBD2 | TRBJ2-1 | TRBV6-5
TGTGCCAGCTCACCTGGACAGGCCCACGAGCAGTACTTC | CASSPGQAHEQYF | . | TRBD1 | TRBJ2-7 | TRBV18
TGTGCCAGCACCGAGGGGGGGAGGAACTATGGCTACACCTTC | CASTEGGRNYGYTF | . | . | TRBJ1-2 | TRBV28
TGTGCCAGTAGTGTCCGACTAGCGGGAGGGCCTCTATATGAGCAGTTCTTC | CASSVRLAGGPLYEQFF | few | TRBD2 | TRBJ2-1 | TRBV19
TGCGCCAGCAGCTTGGCCGGTGGGGCTGAGGAGACCCAGTACTTC | CASSLAGGAEETQYF | few | . | TRBJ2-5 | TRBV5-1
TGTGCCAGCAGTGAACGGACTAGCGACGATACGCAGTATTTT | CASSERTSDDTQYF | . | TRBD2 | TRBJ2-3 | TRBV6-4
TGTGCCAGCAGTGAACCGGGGACTCAAGAGACCCAGTACTTC | CASSEPGTQETQYF | . | . | TRBJ2-5 | TRBV6-1